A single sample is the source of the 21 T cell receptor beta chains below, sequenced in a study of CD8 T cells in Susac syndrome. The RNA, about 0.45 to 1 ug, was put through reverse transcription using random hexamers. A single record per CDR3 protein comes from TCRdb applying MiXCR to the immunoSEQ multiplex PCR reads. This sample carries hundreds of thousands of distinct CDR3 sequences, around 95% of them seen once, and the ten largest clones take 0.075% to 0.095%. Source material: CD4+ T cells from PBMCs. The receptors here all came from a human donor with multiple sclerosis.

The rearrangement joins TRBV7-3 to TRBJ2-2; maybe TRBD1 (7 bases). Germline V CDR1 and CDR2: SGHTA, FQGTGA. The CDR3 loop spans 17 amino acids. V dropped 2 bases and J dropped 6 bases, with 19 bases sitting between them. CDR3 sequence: CASSLYAGGPSPGELFF. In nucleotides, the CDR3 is TGTGCCAGCAGCTTATACGCAGGGGGGCCCTCCCCCGGGGAGCTGTTTTTT. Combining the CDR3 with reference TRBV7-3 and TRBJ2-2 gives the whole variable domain GAGVSQTPSNKVTEKGKYVELRCDPISGHTALYWYRQSLGQGPEFLIYFQGTGAADDSGLPNDRFFAVRPEGSVSTLKIQRTERGDSAVYLCASSLYAGGPSPGELFFGEGSRLTVL.

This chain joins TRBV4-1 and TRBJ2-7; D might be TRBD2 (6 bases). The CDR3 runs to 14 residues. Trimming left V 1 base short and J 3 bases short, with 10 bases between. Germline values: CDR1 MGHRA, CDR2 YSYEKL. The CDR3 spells CASSQVGGDYEQYF. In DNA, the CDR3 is TGCGCCAGCAGCCAAGTGGGCGGGGACTACGAGCAGTACTTC.

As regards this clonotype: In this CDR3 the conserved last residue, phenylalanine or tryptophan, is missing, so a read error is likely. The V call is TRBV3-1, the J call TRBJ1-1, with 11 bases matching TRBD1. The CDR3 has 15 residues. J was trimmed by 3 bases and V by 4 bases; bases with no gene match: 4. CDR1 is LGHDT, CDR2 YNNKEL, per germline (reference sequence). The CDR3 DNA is TGTGCCAGCAGCCGTGGACAGGGGGCGGACACTGAAGCTTTCCTT. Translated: CASSRGQGADTEAFL.

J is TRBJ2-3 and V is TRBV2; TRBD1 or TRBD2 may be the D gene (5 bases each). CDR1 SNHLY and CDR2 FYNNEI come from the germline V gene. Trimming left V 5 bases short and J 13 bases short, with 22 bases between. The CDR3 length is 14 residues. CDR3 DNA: TGTGCCAGCAGTCCCCGAACCCCTCACCTGGGGGAGTATTTT. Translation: CASSPRTPHLGEYF. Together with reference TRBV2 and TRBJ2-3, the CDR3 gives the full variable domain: EPEVTQTPSHQVTQMGQEVILRCVPISNHLYFYWYRQILGQKVEFLVSFYNNEISEKSEIFDDQFSVERPDGSNFTLKIRSTKLEDSAMYFCASSPRTPHLGEYFGPGTRLTVL.

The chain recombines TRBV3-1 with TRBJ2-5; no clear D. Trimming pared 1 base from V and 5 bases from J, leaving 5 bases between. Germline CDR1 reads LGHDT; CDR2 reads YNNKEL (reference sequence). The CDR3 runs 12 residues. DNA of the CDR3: TGTGCCAGCAGCCAAGGCGATGAGACCCAGTACTTC. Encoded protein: CASSQGDETQYF.

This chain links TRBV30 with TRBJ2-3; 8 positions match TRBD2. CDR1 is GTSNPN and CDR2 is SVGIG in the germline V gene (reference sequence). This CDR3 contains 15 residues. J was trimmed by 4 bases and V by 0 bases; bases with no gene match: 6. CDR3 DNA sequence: TGTGCCTGGAGTGTCCAAGGACTAGCAGCAGATACGCAGTATTTT. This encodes CAWSVQGLAADTQYF.

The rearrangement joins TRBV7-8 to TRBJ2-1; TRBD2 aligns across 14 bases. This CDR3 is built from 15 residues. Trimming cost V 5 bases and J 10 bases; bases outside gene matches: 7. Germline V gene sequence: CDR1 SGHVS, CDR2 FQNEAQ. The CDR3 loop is CASSPLGTSGSEQFF. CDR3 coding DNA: TGTGCCAGCAGCCCCCTAGGGACTAGCGGGAGCGAGCAGTTCTTC.

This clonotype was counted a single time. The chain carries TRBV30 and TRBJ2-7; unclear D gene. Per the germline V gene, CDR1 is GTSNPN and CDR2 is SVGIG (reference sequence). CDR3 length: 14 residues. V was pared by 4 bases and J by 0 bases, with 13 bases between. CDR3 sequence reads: CAWTPGQFSYEQYF. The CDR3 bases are TGTGCCTGGACACCCGGGCAGTTCTCCTACGAGCAGTACTTC.

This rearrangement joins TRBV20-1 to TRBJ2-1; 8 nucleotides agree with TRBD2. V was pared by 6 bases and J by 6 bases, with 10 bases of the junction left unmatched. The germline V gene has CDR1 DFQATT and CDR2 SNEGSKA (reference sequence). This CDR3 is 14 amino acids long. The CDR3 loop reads CSALYSGISNEQFF. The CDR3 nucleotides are TGCAGTGCCCTGTATAGCGGGATAAGCAATGAGCAGTTCTTC.

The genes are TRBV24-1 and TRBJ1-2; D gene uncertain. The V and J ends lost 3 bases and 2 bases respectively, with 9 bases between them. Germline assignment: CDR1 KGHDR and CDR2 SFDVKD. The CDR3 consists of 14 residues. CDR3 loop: CATSDERLNYGYTF. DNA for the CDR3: TGTGCCACCAGTGATGAGAGGCTGAACTATGGCTACACCTTC.

The CDR3 coding sequence is TGTGCCAGCAGCGTAGCGGGAGGGCCTGATACGCAGTATTTT. This encodes CASSVAGGPDTQYF. The chain couples TRBV9 to TRBJ2-3, with TRBD2 matching 8 bases. Germline values: CDR1 SGDLS, CDR2 YYNGEE. This CDR3 comprises 14 residues. J was trimmed by 6 bases and V by 0 bases; bases with no gene match: 3.

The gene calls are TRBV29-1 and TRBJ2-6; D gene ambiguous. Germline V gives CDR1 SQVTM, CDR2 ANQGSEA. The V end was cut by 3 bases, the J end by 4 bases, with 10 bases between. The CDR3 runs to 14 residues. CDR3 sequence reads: CSVESASGANVLTF. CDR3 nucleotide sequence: TGCAGCGTTGAGTCTGCCTCCGGGGCCAACGTCCTGACTTTC.

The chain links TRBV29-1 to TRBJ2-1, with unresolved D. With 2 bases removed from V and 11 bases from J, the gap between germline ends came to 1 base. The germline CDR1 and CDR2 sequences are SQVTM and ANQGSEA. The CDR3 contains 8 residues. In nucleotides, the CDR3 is TGCAGCGTTGAAAAGCAGTTCTTC. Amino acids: CSVEKQFF.

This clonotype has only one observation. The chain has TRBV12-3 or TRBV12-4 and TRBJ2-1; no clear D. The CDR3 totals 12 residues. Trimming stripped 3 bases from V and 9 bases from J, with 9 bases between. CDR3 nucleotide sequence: TGTGCCAGCAGTTTTGGGCATCCTGAGCAGTTCTTC. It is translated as CASSFGHPEQFF.

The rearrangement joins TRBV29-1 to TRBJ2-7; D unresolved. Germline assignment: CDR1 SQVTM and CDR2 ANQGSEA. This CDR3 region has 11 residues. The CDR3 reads CRDPPGYEQYF. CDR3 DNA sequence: TGCCGTGATCCGCCAGGCTACGAGCAGTACTTC.

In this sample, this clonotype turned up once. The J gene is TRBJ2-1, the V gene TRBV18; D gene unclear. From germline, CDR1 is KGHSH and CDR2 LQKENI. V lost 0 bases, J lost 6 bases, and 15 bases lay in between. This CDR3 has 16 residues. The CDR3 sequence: CASSPPVGRTTNEQFF. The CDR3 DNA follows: TGTGCCAGCTCACCACCGGTCGGGCGAACCACCAATGAGCAGTTCTTC.

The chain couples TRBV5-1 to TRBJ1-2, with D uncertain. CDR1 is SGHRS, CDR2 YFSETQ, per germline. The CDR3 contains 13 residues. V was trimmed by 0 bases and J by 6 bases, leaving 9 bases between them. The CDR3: CASSLAGIDGYTF. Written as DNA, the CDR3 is TGCGCCAGCAGCTTGGCGGGGATCGATGGCTACACCTTC.

CDR3 sequence: CATSRDDSIQETQYF. DNA of the CDR3: TGTGCCACCAGCAGAGACGACAGTATCCAAGAGACCCAGTACTTC. The chain recombines TRBV15 with TRBJ2-5; TRBD1 might be the D (5 bases). CDR3 length: 15 residues. The ends were cut back, 0 bases at V and 1 base at J, with 9 bases in the middle. Germline CDR1 LNHNV, CDR2 YYDKDF (reference sequence).

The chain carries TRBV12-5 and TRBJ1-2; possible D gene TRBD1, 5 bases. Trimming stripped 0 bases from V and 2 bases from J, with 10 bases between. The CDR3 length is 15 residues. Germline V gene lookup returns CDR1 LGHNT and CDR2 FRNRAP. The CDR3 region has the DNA TGTGCTAGTGGTTTGGTACCAGGGCCCAACTATGGCTACACCTTC. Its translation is CASGLVPGPNYGYTF.

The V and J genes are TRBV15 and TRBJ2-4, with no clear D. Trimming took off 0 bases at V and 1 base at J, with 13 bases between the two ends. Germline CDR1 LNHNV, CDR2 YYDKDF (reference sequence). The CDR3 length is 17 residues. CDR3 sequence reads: CATSRDFGLGAKNIQYF. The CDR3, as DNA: TGTGCCACCAGCAGAGATTTCGGGTTGGGGGCCAAAAACATTCAGTACTTC.

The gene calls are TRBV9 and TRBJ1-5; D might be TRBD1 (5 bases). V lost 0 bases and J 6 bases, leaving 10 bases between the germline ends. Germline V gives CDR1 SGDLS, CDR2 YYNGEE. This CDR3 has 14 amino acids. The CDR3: CASSVDSGFQPQHF. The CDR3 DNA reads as TGTGCCAGCAGCGTAGACTCAGGGTTTCAGCCCCAGCATTTT.